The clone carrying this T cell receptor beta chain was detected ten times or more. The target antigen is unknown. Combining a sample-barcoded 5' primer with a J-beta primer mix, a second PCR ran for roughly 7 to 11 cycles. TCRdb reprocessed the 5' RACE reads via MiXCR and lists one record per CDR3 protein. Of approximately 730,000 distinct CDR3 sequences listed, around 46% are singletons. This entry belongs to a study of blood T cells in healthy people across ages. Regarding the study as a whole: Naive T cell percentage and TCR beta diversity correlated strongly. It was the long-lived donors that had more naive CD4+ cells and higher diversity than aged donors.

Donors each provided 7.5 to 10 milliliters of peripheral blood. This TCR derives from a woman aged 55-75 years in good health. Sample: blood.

DNA for the CDR3: TGCAGTGCTAGAGATCGTGACAGGGGGTTATCTGGCTACACCTTC. Its protein is CSARDRDRGLSGYTF. V and J are TRBV20-1 and TRBJ1-2, with 9 positions matching TRBD1. CDR1 and CDR2 from the germline V gene are DFQATT and SNEGSKA (reference sequence). V lost 0 bases and J lost 7; bases outside the gene matches: 9. CDR3 length: 15 amino acids.